Described below is a single TCR beta chain sequence and its context. J was trimmed by 9 bases and V by 0 bases; bases with no gene match: 11. The CDR3 loop spans 16 amino acids. In germline, CDR1 is KGHSH, CDR2 LQKENI. The sample comes from a study of T cell clones after liver transplantation. Study summary: Graft-donor-reactive sequences were compared with third-party-reactive TCRbeta sequences from pre-transplant mixed lymphocyte reactions.

Profiled with immunoSEQ multiplex PCR; TCRdb holds only in-frame clones, not every one. The sample has tens of thousands of clones, 70% to 85% seen once; the top ten hold roughly 0.44%. The source was CD4+ T cells from blood, collected 46 months after liver transplant. The chain has TRBV18 and TRBJ2-1; TRBD2 aligns across 7 bases. The receptor was isolated from a human patient who received a liver transplant. The graft donor may be the source of some T cells. As DNA, the CDR3 is TGTGCCAGCTCACCACCGGGTGCGGGAGCCGGCGTTGAGCAGTTCTTC. It yields the protein CASSPPGAGAGVEQFF.